The subject of this entry is one TCR beta chain. Its cognate antigen has yet to be identified. Per-nucleotide qualities are absent, and no much larger clonotype sits a single base away. Sequenced using an Illumina HiSeq 1500. TCRdb itself trimmed the public reads at Q25 with fastp, ran MiXCR and retained productive beta chains. Entries that share a CDR3 protein sequence are merged under the most common genes and DNA. Here the sample has 450,000 to 600,000 distinct CDR3 sequences; about 44% occur a single time. The top ten hold 43% of the sample. This sample was taken from a study of T cell repertoires in cytomegalovirus infection (dated by TCRdb to the late 2010s). The study in broad terms: Peptide stimulations targeted recently identified HLA-C-restricted CMV epitopes, whose presentation resists viral immunomodulation, together with well-studied HLA-B-restricted epitopes. Donor HLA type was relevant to the analysis, as public TCR beta signatures indicated carriage of CMV infection together with the matching HLA type.

This specimen's treatment or condition label, interpreted: in vitro stimulation with specific CMV peptide epitopes to enrich CMV-specific T cells. The investigation overall reported the following: The ex vivo response was dominated by HLA-C-restricted CMV-specific TCR beta clonotypes, which also provided the single most frequent clonotype in two of eight donors. In both this cohort and an independent roughly 350-donor cohort, the cumulative frequency of public TCR beta family members distinguished carriers of CMV infection plus the relevant HLA type.

The germline V gene gives CDR1 as LGHNA and CDR2 as YSLEER. Its CDR3 holds 13 amino acids, cysteine through phenylalanine. The retained sequence is limited to the CDR3, 39 bases, with the frame set at the first base. V trim: 0 bases; J trim: 12 bases; unmatched bases: 3. The source material was cultured PBMCs, sampled from culture after CMV antigen stimulation. This TCR came from a human donor in good health (CMV status not recorded). Some clones in this sample may be carry-over from other donors' samples. The sequence joins TRBV4-3 to TRBJ2-1, with TRBD2 matching 9 junction bases. The DNA reads TGCGCCAGCAGCCAAGAACGAGCGGGGGGGCAGTTCTTC. Translated, this gives CASSQERAGGQFF.